The 18 T cell receptor beta chains presented below share a single source sample, sequenced in a study of blood T cell repertoires in COVID-19. Repertoires were generated with immunoSEQ multiplex PCR, while TCRdb's copy carries only in-frame clones and drops some. The sample comprises some 83,000 clones, about 91% of which are singletons, and over 0.45% rests with the top ten. The sequenced sample consisted of peripheral blood. The receptor source for this set is a man aged 55 to 70 with acute or convalescent COVID-19.

The J gene is TRBJ1-5, the V gene TRBV5-5; TRBD1 is a possible D gene (6 bases). The length of the CDR3 is 16 residues. Trimming shortened V by 0 bases and J by 0 bases, and 10 bases separated the two germline ends. Germline loops: CDR1 SGHKS, CDR2 YYEKEE (reference sequence). In DNA form, the CDR3 reads TGTGCCAGCAGCTTGGGACAGGTCTATAGCAATCAGCCCCAGCATTTT. Translating it yields CASSLGQVYSNQPQHF.

V is TRBV11-2 and J is TRBJ1-1; 12 bases align to TRBD1. With V trimmed by 3 bases and J by 4 bases, 3 bases remained unmatched. Germline lookup yields CDR1 SGHAT and CDR2 FQNNGV. The CDR3 is 15 residues long. The CDR3 DNA is TGTGCCAGCAGCTTGGGACAGGGGGCGGGCACTGAAGCTTTCTTT. Its translation is CASSLGQGAGTEAFF.

The chain links TRBV28 to TRBJ1-1; 9 nucleotides line up with TRBD1. The CDR3 consists of 15 residues. V gave up 1 base and J gave up 4 bases; unmatched junction bases: 4. Germline assignment: CDR1 MDHEN and CDR2 SYDVKM. As DNA, the CDR3 is TGTGCCAGCAGTTTATCCCGGGACAGGGCCACTGAAGCTTTCTTT. Amino acid sequence: CASSLSRDRATEAFF. Looking up the rest from reference TRBV28 and TRBJ1-1 gives the full variable domain: DVKVTQSSRYLVKRTGEKVFLECVQDMDHENMFWYRQDPGLGLRLIYFSYDVKMKEKGDIPEGYSVSREKKERFSLILESASTNQTSMYLCASSLSRDRATEAFFGQGTRLTVV.

The gene calls are TRBV6-4 and TRBJ2-1, with a tentative D call TRBD2 (6 bases). Deletions cut 5 bases from V and 5 bases from J, with 13 bases between. The CDR3 runs 14 residues. Germline V gene data show CDR1 as MRHNA and CDR2 as SNTAGT. This chain's CDR3 is CASSRELLDNEQFF. CDR3 DNA sequence: TGTGCCAGCAGTCGGGAGTTGTTGGACAATGAGCAGTTCTTC.

This rearrangement joins TRBV19 to TRBJ1-2; 7 bases align to TRBD1. Germline V CDR1 and CDR2: LNHDA, SQIVND (reference sequence). The CDR3 totals 14 residues. The V gene end was trimmed by 7 bases and the J gene end by 5 bases; junction bases not matched to a gene: 10. The CDR3 region is CASTRQGHNYGYTF. The CDR3 DNA follows: TGTGCCAGTACCCGACAGGGCCACAATTATGGCTACACCTTC.

The V call is TRBV9, the J call TRBJ1-5; D is unclear. The germline V gene encodes CDR1 SGDLS and CDR2 YYNGEE. Trimming cost V 0 bases and J 7 bases, with 8 bases left between them. The CDR3 extends over 13 amino acids. The CDR3 here is CASSVEPRQPQHF. The CDR3 region has the DNA TGTGCCAGCAGCGTAGAACCGAGACAGCCCCAGCATTTT. The variable domain in full, completed from reference TRBV9 and TRBJ1-5, reads DSGVTQTPKHLITATGQRVTLRCSPRSGDLSVYWYQQSLDQGLQFLIQYYNGEERAKGNILERFSAQQFPDLHSELNLSSLELGDSALYFCASSVEPRQPQHFGDGTRLSIL.

The gene calls are TRBV7-6 and TRBJ2-1, with a weak D call TRBD1 (5 bases). Germline CDR1 reads SGHVS; CDR2 reads FNYEAQ. With 2 bases removed from V and 10 bases from J, the gap between germline ends came to 12 bases. The CDR3 is 13 residues long. CDR3 nucleotide sequence: TGTGCCAGCAGCTTAAAGGAGCAGGGCGAGCAGTTCTTC. Its protein is CASSLKEQGEQFF.

This rearrangement joins TRBV19 to TRBJ2-7; tentative D call: TRBD1 (6 bases). Per the germline V gene, CDR1 is LNHDA and CDR2 is SQIVND (reference sequence). This CDR3 comprises 15 residues. The V end lost 6 bases, the J end lost 0 bases, and 15 bases lay between the germline ends. The CDR3: CASRGRGWFSYEQYF. In nucleotides, the CDR3 is TGTGCCAGTAGGGGCAGGGGATGGTTCTCCTACGAGCAGTACTTC.

The chain is built from TRBV7-9 and TRBJ1-2; D may be TRBD1 (5 bases). The CDR3 loop spans 15 amino acids. V gave up 1 base and J gave up 0 bases, with 9 bases separating them. Germline lookup yields CDR1 SEHNR and CDR2 FQNEAQ (reference sequence). CDR3 DNA: TGTGCCAGCAGCTTAGTGTCAGGGCCTAACTATGGCTACACCTTC. Its protein is CASSLVSGPNYGYTF.

The V gene is TRBV2, the J gene TRBJ2-7; 9 bases match TRBD1. This CDR3 is built from 15 residues. Germline CDR1 is SNHLY and CDR2 is FYNNEI. With 6 bases clipped from V and 0 bases from J, the junction kept 6 bases outside the gene matches. DNA for the CDR3: TGTGCCAGCAGCGCCGGGACAGGGTTCTCCTACGAGCAGTACTTC. As protein: CASSAGTGFSYEQYF.

The V and J genes are TRBV5-1 and TRBJ2-1, with TRBD2 matching 11 bases. Losses at the gene ends were 1 base for V and 5 bases for J; bases not matched to a gene: 5. CDR1 is SGHRS, CDR2 YFSETQ, per germline. The CDR3 length is 16 residues. The CDR3, as DNA: TGCGCCAGCAGCTTGCCCCAACTAGCGGGAGACAATGAGCAGTTCTTC. Amino acids: CASSLPQLAGDNEQFF. Based on the CDR3 plus reference TRBV5-1 and TRBJ2-1, the full variable domain is KAGVTQTPRYLIKTRGQQVTLSCSPISGHRSVSWYQQTPGQGLQFLFEYFSETQRNKGNFPGRFSGRQFSNSRSEMNVSTLELGDSALYLCASSLPQLAGDNEQFFGPGTRLTVL.

The V gene is TRBV7-2, the J gene TRBJ2-1; 11 nucleotides align to TRBD2. Germline V lookup: CDR1 SGHTA, CDR2 FQGNSA. CDR3 length: 21 residues. Unmatched junction bases numbered 13, after V lost 0 bases and J lost 0 bases. Written as DNA, the CDR3 is TGTGCCAGCAGCTTAGCCTGGGGGGACGGGGGACTAGCGGACTCCTACAATGAGCAGTTCTTC. Amino acid sequence: CASSLAWGDGGLADSYNEQFF.

The chain recombines TRBV6-5 with TRBJ2-5; perhaps TRBD2 as D (6 bases). Germline V CDR1 and CDR2: MNHEY, SVGAGI. V lost 2 bases and J 4 bases, leaving 14 bases between the germline ends. This CDR3 has 15 amino acids. CDR3 in amino acids: CASSYLGGGGETQYF. CDR3 DNA sequence: TGTGCCAGCAGTTACCTTGGGGGAGGAGGAGAGACCCAGTACTTC.

This clone appeared a single time. This chain uses TRBV19 with TRBJ2-1; perhaps TRBD2 as D (7 bases). V lost 5 bases, J lost 4 bases, and 18 bases lay in between. CDR1 and CDR2 (germline): LNHDA, SQIVND (reference sequence). The CDR3 is made up of 16 amino acids. CDR3 amino acids: CASSHAWGGLYNEQFF. CDR3 nucleotides: TGTGCCAGTAGTCACGCGTGGGGGGGGCTTTACAATGAGCAGTTCTTC.

The chain is built from TRBV28 and TRBJ1-5, with D perhaps matching TRBD1 (5 bases). CDR1 and CDR2 (germline): MDHEN, SYDVKM. This CDR3 has 15 amino acids. V gave up 3 bases and J gave up 4 bases, with 13 bases separating them. The CDR3 region has the DNA TGTGCCAGCAGTTTTACAGGACGGGGGAATCAGCCCCAGCATTTT. It yields the protein CASSFTGRGNQPQHF.

V gene TRBV5-6 combines with J gene TRBJ2-7, with D perhaps TRBD1 (5 bases). Germline CDR1 reads SGHDT; CDR2 reads YYEEEE. The CDR3 length is 15 residues. The V end was cut by 3 bases, the J end by 3 bases, with 16 bases between. The chain's CDR3 is CASSWMGQGNYEQYF. The CDR3 DNA follows: TGTGCCAGCAGCTGGATGGGTCAGGGAAACTACGAGCAGTACTTC.

This sequence joins TRBV6-6 and TRBJ1-2, with 9 bases that match TRBD1. After removal of 4 bases from V and 4 bases from J, the junction contained 10 bases not matched to a gene. The CDR3 loop spans 16 amino acids. In germline, CDR1 is MNHNY, CDR2 SVGAGI (reference sequence). The chain's CDR3 is CASSSSGTGYTYGYTF. CDR3 sequence (DNA): TGTGCCAGCAGTTCCTCCGGGACAGGGTATACCTATGGCTACACCTTC.

The chain links TRBV7-3 to TRBJ2-1; 8 nucleotides match TRBD2. CDR3 length: 16 residues. Trimming took 1 base from V and 6 from J; bases not matched to a gene: 8. Germline assignment: CDR1 SGHTA and CDR2 FQGTGA. The CDR3 is CASSLRGTRSPNEQFF. The CDR3 DNA reads TGTGCCAGCAGCTTAAGAGGGACTAGGTCCCCCAATGAGCAGTTCTTC.